The 15 T cell receptor beta chains reported below all come from one sample, sequenced in a study of blood T cell repertoires in COVID-19. Repertoires were generated with immunoSEQ multiplex PCR, while TCRdb's copy carries only in-frame clones and drops some. The sample holds some 170,000 clones; around 82% are singletons and the top ten take about 11%. Source material: peripheral blood. The receptors were gathered from a man between 60 and 75 years old with active or convalescent COVID-19.

V and J are TRBV3-1 (or the pseudogene TRBV3-2) and TRBJ2-3; TRBD2 is a possible D gene (5 bases). Germline assignment: CDR1 LGHDT and CDR2 YNNKEL (reference sequence). CDR3 length equals 17 residues. Trimming removed 4 bases from V and 5 bases from J, with 22 bases in between. The CDR3 region is CASSLRLSAYGGDTQYF. The CDR3 DNA follows: TGTGCCAGCAGCCTTAGATTGTCCGCATACGGAGGAGATACGCAGTATTTT.

CDR3 sequence: CASSYSGGEKLFF. In nucleotides, the CDR3 is TGTGCCAGCAGTTACTCGGGGGGTGAAAAACTGTTTTTT. V is TRBV6-5 and J is TRBJ1-4, with a weak D call TRBD1 (5 bases). V dropped 0 bases and J dropped 7 bases, with 6 bases sitting between them. From germline, CDR1 is MNHEY and CDR2 SVGAGI. CDR3 length: 13 residues.

The V gene is TRBV4-1, the J gene TRBJ1-5; D may be TRBD1 (5 bases). The CDR3 extends over 16 amino acids. Trimming removed 3 bases at V and 7 bases at J, with 19 bases between. Per the germline V gene, CDR1 is MGHRA and CDR2 is YSYEKL. Here the CDR3 DNA reads TGCGCCAGCAGCCAGCTGCCCACAGGTATTCTCCAGCCCCAGCATTTT. Its translation: CASSQLPTGILQPQHF.

The rearrangement links TRBV5-5 to TRBJ1-5, with 8 bases matching TRBD1. V was pared by 4 bases and J by 7 bases, with 7 bases of the junction left unmatched. From germline, CDR1 is SGHKS and CDR2 YYEKEE (reference sequence). This CDR3 is 14 amino acids long. CDR3 nucleotide sequence: TGTGCCAGCAGCCCTGAGACAGGGGTGCAGCCCCAGCATTTT. This encodes CASSPETGVQPQHF. Full variable domain (remainder filled in from reference TRBV5-5 and TRBJ1-5): DAGVTQSPTHLIKTRGQQVTLRCSPISGHKSVSWYQQVLGQGPQFIFQYYEKEERGRGNFPDRFSARQFPNYSSELNVNALLLGDSALYLCASSPETGVQPQHFGDGTRLSIL.

The gene calls are TRBV5-8 and TRBJ2-3; D uncertain. Germline CDR1 is SGHTS and CDR2 is YDEGEE. The CDR3 has 14 residues. V gave up 0 bases and J gave up 0 bases, with 5 bases separating them. The CDR3 coding sequence is TGTGCCAGCAGCTTGGTCAGGAGCACAGATACGCAGTATTTT. Translating gives CASSLVRSTDTQYF.

The rearrangement joins TRBV6-5 to TRBJ1-2, with unresolved D. The CDR3 is made up of 13 amino acids. From germline, CDR1 is MNHEY and CDR2 SVGAGI. Trimming shortened V by 6 bases and J by 7 bases, and 15 bases separated the two germline ends. The CDR3 DNA reads as TGTGCCAGCAGGGAGACTGCAGAGGGTGGCTACACCTTC. As protein: CASRETAEGGYTF.

This CDR3 reads CASSYSDSHNEQFF. The CDR3 DNA is TGTGCCAGCAGTTACTCGGACAGCCACAATGAGCAGTTCTTC. This chain links TRBV6-6 with TRBJ2-1, with D maybe TRBD1 (6 bases). Trimming took off 0 bases at V and 5 bases at J, with 8 bases between the two ends. The CDR3 covers 14 residues. From germline, CDR1 is MNHNY and CDR2 SVGAGI (reference sequence).

The chain links TRBV5-4 to TRBJ2-7; 7 nucleotides match TRBD2. Trimming removed 0 bases from V and 5 bases from J; junction bases left unmatched: 8. CDR3 length equals 15 residues. The germline V gene encodes CDR1 SGHNT and CDR2 YYREEE (reference sequence). The DNA for the CDR3 is TGTGCCAGCAGCTTGGATGTGGGAGGGACCCACGAGCAGTACTTC. Protein: CASSLDVGGTHEQYF.

The rearrangement links TRBV15 to TRBJ1-1; D gene uncertain. The germline CDR1 and CDR2 sequences are LNHNV and YYDKDF (reference sequence). This CDR3 is 14 amino acids long. V lost 0 bases, J lost 2 bases, and 7 bases lay in between. CDR3 nucleotides: TGTGCCACCAGCAGAGAACGGGGAAACACTGAAGCTTTCTTT. As protein: CATSRERGNTEAFF.

This clone was observed a single time. The chain combines TRBV19 with TRBJ1-6, with a weak D call TRBD1 (6 bases). The CDR3 runs 17 residues. Trimming removed 5 bases from V and 7 bases from J, with 21 bases in between. Germline CDR1 reads LNHDA; CDR2 reads SQIVND (reference sequence). The CDR3 DNA sequence: TGTGCCAGTAGTCCCGGACAGAAGCTTTCATACAATTCACCCCTCCACTTT. This sequence encodes CASSPGQKLSYNSPLHF.

The gene calls are TRBV9 and TRBJ1-4; 7 positions agree with TRBD1. The germline CDR1 and CDR2 sequences are SGDLS and YYNGEE. This CDR3 has 14 amino acids. J was trimmed by 8 bases and V by 3 bases; bases with no gene match: 7. In nucleotides, the CDR3 is TGTGCCAGCAGCGACCGGGACAGAGACGAAAAACTGTTTTTT. Amino acids: CASSDRDRDEKLFF.

The J gene is TRBJ1-5, the V gene TRBV3-1 (or the pseudogene TRBV3-2); no clear D. This CDR3 is 14 amino acids long. Looked up from germline, CDR1 is LGHDT and CDR2 is YNNKEL (reference sequence). V was trimmed by 2 bases and J by 7 bases, leaving 12 bases between them. The DNA for the CDR3 is TGTGCCAGCAGCCAAAGAGTGGCGGTCCAGCCCCAGCATTTT. Residues: CASSQRVAVQPQHF.

This chain joins TRBV28 and TRBJ2-5; the match to TRBD2 covers 13 bases. Germline values: CDR1 MDHEN, CDR2 SYDVKM. This CDR3 is built from 17 residues. J lost 2 bases, V lost 3 bases, and 6 bases had no gene match. CDR3 DNA: TGTGCCAGCAGTTTCCCGACTAGCGGGAGGAATCAAGAGACCCAGTACTTC. Translating gives CASSFPTSGRNQETQYF.

This clone was counted many times. Different DNA sequences within this sample yield the same CDR3. The chain uses TRBV6-5 and TRBJ1-1; 7 nucleotides line up with TRBD1. Per the germline V gene, CDR1 is MNHEY and CDR2 is SVGAGI. Germline trimming cut 6 bases from V and 0 bases from J; bases unmatched to any gene: 4. This CDR3 is built from 14 residues. The CDR3 DNA reads as TGTGCCAGCAGGAAACAGGGGATGAACACTGAAGCTTTCTTT. It specifies CASRKQGMNTEAFF.

The rearrangement links TRBV6-5 to TRBJ2-7; tentatively, D is TRBD2 (6 bases). CDR3 length: 14 residues. Germline V lookup: CDR1 MNHEY, CDR2 SVGAGI. Trimming took 10 bases from V and 2 from J, leaving 18 bases between them. CDR3: CATQSPSVTYEQYF. The CDR3 DNA follows: TGTGCCACCCAGTCCCCTAGCGTAACCTACGAGCAGTACTTC.